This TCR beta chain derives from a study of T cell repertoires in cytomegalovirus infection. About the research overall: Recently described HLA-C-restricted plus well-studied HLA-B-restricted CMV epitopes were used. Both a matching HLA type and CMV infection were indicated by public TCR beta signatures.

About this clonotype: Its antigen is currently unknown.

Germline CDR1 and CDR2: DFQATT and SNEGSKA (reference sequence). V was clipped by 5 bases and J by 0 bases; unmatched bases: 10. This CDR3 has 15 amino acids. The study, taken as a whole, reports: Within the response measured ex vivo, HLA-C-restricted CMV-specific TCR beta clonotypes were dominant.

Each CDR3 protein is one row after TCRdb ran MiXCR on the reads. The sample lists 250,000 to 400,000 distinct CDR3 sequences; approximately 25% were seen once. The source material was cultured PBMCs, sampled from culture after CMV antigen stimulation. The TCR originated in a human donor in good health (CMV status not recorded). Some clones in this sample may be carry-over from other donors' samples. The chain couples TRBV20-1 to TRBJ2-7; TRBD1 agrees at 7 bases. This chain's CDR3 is CSALLAGGVSYEQYF. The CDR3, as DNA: TGCAGTGCTCTTCTCGCAGGGGGAGTCTCCTACGAGCAGTACTTC.